Below are 4 T cell receptor beta chains sequenced from a single sample in a study of blood T cell repertoires in COVID-19. The assay was immunoSEQ multiplex PCR, and TCRdb's table has in-frame clones only and misses some. The sample lists fewer than 350,000 clones, roughly 90% seen once, with about 2.3% in the top ten. The sample taken for sequencing was PBMCs or T cells enriched from blood (not recorded which). Receptors originate from a woman between 40 and 50 years old with acute COVID-19.

The chain carries TRBV7-9 and TRBJ1-4, with a possible D match to TRBD1 (5 bases). The length of the CDR3 is 15 residues. V was trimmed by 5 bases and J by 0 bases, leaving 10 bases between them. Germline assignment: CDR1 SEHNR and CDR2 FQNEAQ (reference sequence). CDR3: CASSATVATNEKLFF. The CDR3 DNA reads as TGTGCCAGCAGCGCGACAGTTGCAACTAATGAAAAACTGTTTTTT.

Many counts were recorded for this clone. V is TRBV27 and J is TRBJ1-3; tentatively, D is TRBD1 (6 bases). This CDR3 is built from 16 residues. Per the germline V gene, CDR1 is MNHEY and CDR2 is SMNVEV (reference sequence). V lost 4 bases, J lost 3 bases, and 16 bases lay in between. CDR3 residues: CASSSRGRLGGNTIYF. For the CDR3, the DNA is TGTGCCAGCAGTTCCAGGGGCAGACTGGGTGGAAACACCATATATTTT.

This sequence joins TRBV6-2 or TRBV6-3 and TRBJ2-5; 8 nucleotides match TRBD2. With V trimmed by 4 bases and J by 3 bases, 19 bases remained unmatched. There are 19 residues in the CDR3. Germline loops: CDR1 MNHEY, CDR2 SVGEGT. The CDR3 protein is CASSSRLAPRQTEKETQYF. The CDR3 nucleotides are TGTGCCAGCAGTTCTCGACTAGCGCCAAGACAAACCGAAAAAGAGACCCAGTACTTC.

This clone was seen a handful of times. The chain combines TRBV16 with TRBJ1-3; no clear D gene. This CDR3 has 16 residues. V was clipped by 0 bases and J by 4 bases, with 13 bases between them. Per the germline V gene, CDR1 is KGHSY and CDR2 is FQNENV. CDR3 bases: TGTGCCAGCAGCCAATCTCGACCCCGGAGAGGAAACACCATATATTTT. It encodes CASSQSRPRRGNTIYF. The full variable domain, its missing parts supplied by reference TRBV16 and TRBJ1-3, is GEEVAQTPKHLVRGEGQKAKLYCAPIKGHSYVFWYQQVLKNEFKFLISFQNENVFDETGMPKERFSAKCLPNSPCSLEIQATKLEDSAVYFCASSQSRPRRGNTIYFGEGSWLTVV.